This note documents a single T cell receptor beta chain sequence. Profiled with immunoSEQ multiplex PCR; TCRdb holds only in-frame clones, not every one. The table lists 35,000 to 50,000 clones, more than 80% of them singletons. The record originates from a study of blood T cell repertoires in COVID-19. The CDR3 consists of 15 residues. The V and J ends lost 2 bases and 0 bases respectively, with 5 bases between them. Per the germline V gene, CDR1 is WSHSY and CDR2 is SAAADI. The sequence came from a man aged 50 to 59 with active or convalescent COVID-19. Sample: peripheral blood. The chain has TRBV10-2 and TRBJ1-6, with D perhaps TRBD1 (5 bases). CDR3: CASSEDSSYNSPLHF. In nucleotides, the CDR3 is TGCGCCAGCAGTGAGGACAGCTCCTATAATTCACCCCTCCACTTT.